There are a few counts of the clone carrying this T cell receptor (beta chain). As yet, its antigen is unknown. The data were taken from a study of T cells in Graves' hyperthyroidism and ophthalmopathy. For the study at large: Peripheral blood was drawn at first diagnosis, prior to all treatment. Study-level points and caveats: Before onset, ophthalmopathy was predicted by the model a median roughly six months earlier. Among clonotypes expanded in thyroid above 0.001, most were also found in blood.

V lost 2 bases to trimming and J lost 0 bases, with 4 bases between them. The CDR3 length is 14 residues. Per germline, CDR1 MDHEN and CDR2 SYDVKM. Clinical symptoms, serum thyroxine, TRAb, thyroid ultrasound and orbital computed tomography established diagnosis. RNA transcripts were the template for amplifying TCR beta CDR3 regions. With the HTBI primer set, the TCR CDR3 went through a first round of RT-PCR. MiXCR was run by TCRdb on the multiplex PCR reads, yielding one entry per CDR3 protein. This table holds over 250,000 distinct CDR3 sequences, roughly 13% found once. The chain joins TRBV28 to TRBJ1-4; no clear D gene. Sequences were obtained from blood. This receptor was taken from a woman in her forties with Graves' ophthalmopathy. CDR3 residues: CASSLLATNEKLFF. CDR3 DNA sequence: TGTGCCAGCAGTTTACTTGCAACTAATGAAAAACTGTTTTTT.